The sequence of this TCR beta chain was determined in a study of T-cell reconstitution after alpha-beta-depleted transplantation in children. A few counts support this clonotype. The V end lost 3 bases, the J end lost 3 bases, and 9 bases lay between the germline ends. This CDR3 region has 15 residues. This sample's TCRbeta library carried unique molecular identifier barcodes. TCRdb processed the PCR reads anew with MiXCR; each CDR3 protein has one entry. The sample holds about 610,000 distinct CDR3 sequences, roughly a tenth seen once. The rearrangement links TRBV12-3 or TRBV12-4 to TRBJ1-6, with D maybe TRBD1 (6 bases). The sample in question was PBMCs from the stem cell graft donor, obtained from the stem cell graft. This sequence was found in a human donor who donated a stem cell graft to a child with acute myeloid leukemia. CDR3 region: CASSFKTGYNSPLHF. CDR3 coding DNA: TGTGCCAGCAGTTTCAAGACAGGCTATAATTCACCCCTCCACTTT.